This section outlines one T cell receptor (beta chain) sequence together with its context. Profiled with immunoSEQ multiplex PCR; TCRdb holds only in-frame clones, not every one. The sample has 250,000 to 300,000 clones; around 90% are singletons. This specimen comes from a study of blood T cell repertoires in COVID-19. What was sequenced was PBMCs or T cells enriched from blood (not recorded which). The TCR sequence derives from a woman between 25 and 40 years old who had recovered from COVID-19.

CDR3 sequence (DNA): TGTGCCAGCAGTAGCACAGGGGGCTCTTACACAGATACGCAGTATTTT. Translating gives CASSSTGGSYTDTQYF. The genes are TRBV28 and TRBJ2-3, with 9 bases that match TRBD1. Germline CDR1 MDHEN, CDR2 SYDVKM. The CDR3 runs to 16 residues. V was pared by 5 bases and J by 2 bases, with 8 bases of the junction left unmatched.